A selection of T cell receptor beta chains follows, all from one sample in a study of shared clonotypes between healthy human individuals. Profiled with immunoSEQ multiplex PCR; TCRdb holds only in-frame clones, not every one. Here the sample spans nearly 1 million clones, 70% to 85% being singletons. The sequenced material came from memory CD4+ T cells sorted from blood. These receptor sequences come from a man in his late teens or twenties in good health. CDR3s include the opening cysteine and the closing phenylalanine or tryptophan. A D gene is named only where the DNA matches it firmly. Clone size is stated in some rows and not others, as once, few, many or a class when expanded.

NA	TRBV5-1	TRBJ2-1	14	NA	CASSLESGNNEQFF	TGCGCCAGCAGCTTGGAATCGGGAAACAATGAGCAGTTCTTC
NA	TRBV7-2	TRBJ2-5	15	NA	CASSLDGGGLETQYF	TGTGCCAGCAGCTTAGACGGCGGGGGCTTGGAGACCCAGTACTTC
TRBD2	TRBV11-2	TRBJ2-3	15	NA	CASSSQLADTDTQYF	TGTGCCAGCAGCTCCCAACTAGCGGACACAGATACGCAGTATTTT
NA	TRBV11-3	TRBJ2-7	15	NA	CASSLSADRGGEQYF	TGTGCCAGCAGCTTGTCCGCTGACAGGGGAGGGGAGCAGTACTTC
NA	TRBV28	TRBJ1-2	17	NA	CASSLHRRDTPYDGYTF	TGTGCCAGCAGTTTACACCGCCGGGACACTCCGTATGATGGCTACACCTTC
NA	TRBV10-1	TRBJ2-7	14	NA	CASSSSWGSYEQYF	TGCGCCAGCAGTTCATCCTGGGGCTCCTACGAGCAGTACTTC
TRBD2	TRBV5-1	TRBJ2-7	15	NA	CASSYSSGGTYEQYF	TGCGCCAGCAGCTATTCTAGCGGGGGGACCTACGAGCAGTACTTC
NA	TRBV7-2	TRBJ2-3	15	NA	CATRRVAVSTDTQYF	TGTGCCACCAGGAGGGTAGCTGTTTCCACAGATACGCAGTATTTT
TRBD1	TRBV6-6	TRBJ1-6	14	NA	CASRRKDRDSPLHF	TGTGCCAGCAGGAGAAAAGACAGGGACTCACCCCTCCACTTT
TRBD1	TRBV18	TRBJ1-1	16	NA	CASSPSGQGKYTEAFF	TGTGCCAGCTCACCATCGGGACAGGGAAAATACACTGAAGCTTTCTTT
TRBD2	TRBV9	TRBJ2-1	16	once	CASSPLAGGDYNEQFF	TGTGCCAGCAGCCCCTTAGCGGGGGGCGACTACAATGAGCAGTTCTTC
TRBD1	TRBV6-1	TRBJ1-1	15	NA	CASRVTGGANTEAFF	TGTGCCAGCAGGGTGACAGGGGGCGCGAACACTGAAGCTTTCTTT
TRBD1	TRBV5-6	TRBJ2-2	13	NA	CASSLTGVGELFF	TGTGCCAGCAGCTTGACAGGGGTCGGGGAGCTGTTTTTT
TRBD1	TRBV7-9	TRBJ1-4	17	NA	CASSLGGTAATNEKLFF	TGTGCCAGCAGCTTAGGCGGGACAGCTGCAACTAATGAAAAACTGTTTTTT
TRBD2	TRBV7-9	TRBJ2-3	18	NA	CASSSKVGLAGGTDTQYF	TGTGCCAGCAGCTCCAAGGTTGGACTAGCGGGAGGCACAGATACGCAGTATTTT
NA	TRBV7-9	TRBJ1-2	17	NA	CASSLRAGAGANYGYTF	TGTGCCAGCAGCTTAAGGGCAGGGGCAGGGGCTAACTATGGCTACACCTTC
NA	TRBV19	TRBJ2-7	14	NA	CASSINYGSYEQYF	TGTGCCAGTAGTATAAACTATGGATCCTACGAGCAGTACTTC
NA	TRBV5-1	TRBJ1-6	15	once	CASSPDGVNNSPLHF	TGCGCCAGCAGCCCGGACGGGGTTAATAATTCACCCCTCCACTTT
NA	TRBV6-1	TRBJ2-5	14	NA	CASGWRATQETQYF	TGTGCCAGCGGATGGAGGGCAACCCAAGAGACCCAGTACTTC
NA	TRBV5-1	TRBJ2-5	15	NA	CASSLANMGGETQYF	TGCGCCAGCAGCTTGGCCAACATGGGTGGAGAGACCCAGTACTTC
TRBD1	TRBV2	TRBJ2-5	15	NA	CASSPDRGGEETQYF	TGTGCCAGCAGCCCCGACAGGGGAGGAGAAGAGACCCAGTACTTC
TRBD1	TRBV19	TRBJ1-3	15	NA	CASRSGDSSGNTIYF	TGTGCCAGTAGATCGGGGGACAGCTCTGGAAACACCATATATTTT
NA	TRBV29-1	TRBJ2-7	12	NA	CSAGDGTYEQYF	TGCAGCGCTGGGGACGGGACCTACGAGCAGTACTTC
TRBD2	TRBV6-1	TRBJ2-3	14	NA	CASRTTSSVDTQYF	TGTGCCAGCAGGACGACTAGCTCTGTAGATACGCAGTATTTT
NA	TRBV28	TRBJ2-3	12	NA	CASRTSTDTQYF	TGTGCCAGCAGGACAAGCACAGATACGCAGTATTTT
NA	TRBV7-3	TRBJ2-3	14	NA	CASSAGAKTDTQYF	TGTGCCAGCAGCGCAGGGGCAAAAACAGATACGCAGTATTTT
TRBD2	TRBV6-1	TRBJ2-3	14	NA	CASSLAGGRDTQYF	TGTGCCAGCAGTCTAGCGGGAGGGCGGGATACGCAGTATTTT
TRBD2	TRBV4-1	TRBJ2-7	16	NA	CASSHGYSGRSYEQYF	TGCGCCAGCAGCCATGGCTATAGCGGGAGGAGCTACGAGCAGTACTTC
NA	TRBV21-1	TRBJ2-7	15	few	CASSPPWTGGYEQYF	TGTGCCAGCAGCCCGCCTTGGACAGGGGGCTACGAGCAGTACTTC
NA	TRBV6-1	TRBJ2-6	15	NA	CASRPGSSGANVLTF	TGTGCCAGCAGACCCGGGAGTTCTGGGGCCAACGTCCTGACTTTC
NA	TRBV11-2	TRBJ1-2	14	NA	CASSFLATNYGYTF	TGTGCCAGCAGCTTTCTGGCCACTAACTATGGCTACACCTTC
NA	TRBV14	TRBJ2-4	13	NA	CASSPDRGNIQYF	TGTGCCAGCAGTCCGGACAGAGGAAACATTCAGTACTTC
NA	TRBV5-1	TRBJ2-5	15	NA	CASSLYFGREETQYF	TGCGCCAGCAGCTTGTATTTTGGCAGGGAAGAGACCCAGTACTTC
TRBD2	TRBV7-2	TRBJ2-7	15	NA	CASSFSGRVGEEQYF	TGTGCCAGCAGCTTTAGCGGGAGGGTTGGTGAAGAGCAGTACTTC